This is a list of T cell receptor beta chains from one sample in a study of cytomegalovirus exposure and HLA in healthy donors. This table comes from immunoSEQ multiplex PCR, and its TCRdb copy is limited to in-frame clones, with some not included. Of about 150,000 clones in the sample, about 72% were seen once. Material: PBMCs. These receptors were collected from a male donor in good health and CMV-seronegative. Each CDR3 is given with its conserved first and last residue. The D gene is left open where the match is weak. Rows may omit the clone size; those that give it use once, few, many or a size class.

cdr3_aa	cdr3_nt	d_call	v_call	j_call	clone_size
CASSDGGNAIQYF	TGTGCCAGCAGTGATGGGGGGAACGCCATTCAGTACTTC	NA	TRBV6-1	TRBJ2-4	NA
CASSPNSATNEKLFF	TGTGCCAGCTCACCAAATAGTGCAACTAATGAAAAACTGTTTTTT	NA	TRBV18	TRBJ1-4	NA
CASSPRGKGNQPQHF	TGTGCCAGCAGTCCTCGGGGAAAGGGCAATCAGCCCCAGCATTTT	NA	TRBV28	TRBJ1-5	NA
CASSLRTSGGETQYF	TGCGCCAGCAGCCTACGGACTAGCGGGGGAGAGACCCAGTACTTC	TRBD2	TRBV5-1	TRBJ2-5	NA
CASSRDTSNTGELFF	TGCGCCAGCAGCCGAGACACATCGAACACCGGGGAGCTGTTTTTT	NA	TRBV4-1	TRBJ2-2	NA
CSQRQGDEQFF	TGCAGCCAACGACAGGGAGACGAGCAGTTCTTC	TRBD1	TRBV29-1	TRBJ2-1	once
CASSPLTGVFEKLFF	TGTGCCAGCAGTCCCTTGACAGGGGTTTTTGAAAAACTGTTTTTT	TRBD1	TRBV28	TRBJ1-4	few
CSVETQRGYTF	TGCAGCGTTGAAACCCAGAGGGGCTACACCTTC	NA	TRBV29-1	TRBJ1-2	NA
CASSQQRAGGVEQYF	TGCGCCAGCAGCCAACAGAGGGCAGGGGGCGTCGAGCAGTACTTC	TRBD1	TRBV4-3	TRBJ2-7	once
CASSQGQTDTSYNEQFF	TGCGCCAGCAGCCAGGGTCAGACAGATACGAGCTACAATGAGCAGTTCTTC	NA	TRBV4-1	TRBJ2-1	NA
CASSTQGAIRGYTF	TGTGCCAGCAGTACACAGGGGGCGATCAGGGGCTACACCTTC	TRBD1	TRBV6-6	TRBJ1-2	NA
CASGPDRGGNQPQHF	TGTGCTAGTGGCCCCGACAGGGGAGGCAATCAGCCCCAGCATTTT	TRBD1	TRBV12-5	TRBJ1-5	NA
CASSDDLASEQYF	TGTGCCAGCAGTGATGACCTAGCGAGCGAGCAGTACTTC	NA	TRBV6-1	TRBJ2-7	NA
CASSQDSWGGGLTGELFF	TGCGCCAGCAGCCAAGACTCATGGGGAGGCGGGCTCACCGGGGAGCTGTTTTTT	NA	TRBV4-3	TRBJ2-2	NA
CASSLLPGEQFF	TGCGCCAGCAGCTTGTTACCGGGTGAGCAGTTCTTC	NA	TRBV5-1	TRBJ2-1	once
CASSLGGGRSNQPQHF	TGTGCCAGCAGCTTAGGAGGGGGCAGGAGCAATCAGCCCCAGCATTTT	TRBD1	TRBV13	TRBJ1-5	NA
CASSLAGVNTGELFF	TGTGCCAGCAGCTTAGCGGGGGTTAACACCGGGGAGCTGTTTTTT	TRBD2	TRBV5-4	TRBJ2-2	NA
CASSPLTGVVIF	TGTGCCAGCTCACCTCTAACAGGGGTCGTGATCTTC	TRBD1	TRBV18	TRBJ2-1	NA
CASSVGGLDEKLFF	TGTGCCAGCAGTGTAGGGGGCTTGGATGAAAAACTGTTTTTT	TRBD1	TRBV6-1	TRBJ1-4	once
CASSVTPGQETQYF	TGTGCCAGTAGTGTTACACCGGGACAAGAGACCCAGTACTTC	NA	TRBV19	TRBJ2-5	NA
CAISPGQGPTGELFF	TGTGCCATCAGTCCGGGACAGGGTCCTACCGGGGAGCTGTTTTTT	TRBD1	TRBV10-3	TRBJ2-2	NA
CASSLGHLTSAYEQYF	TGCGCCAGCAGCTTGGGACACTTGACTAGCGCCTACGAGCAGTACTTC	TRBD2	TRBV5-1	TRBJ2-7	once
CASSPRTGGNTEAFF	TGTGCCAGCAGCCCCCGAACAGGGGGGAACACTGAAGCTTTCTTT	TRBD1	TRBV7-9	TRBJ1-1	NA
CASSLPGCNYGYTF	TGCGCCAGCAGTTTACCAGGATGCAACTATGGCTACACCTTC	NA	TRBV23-1	TRBJ1-2	NA